This TCR beta chain was profiled in a study of cytomegalovirus exposure and HLA in healthy donors. Findings of the study overall: In a later analysis, common viral pathogens appeared linked to several of the most significant clusters. Exclusion as indistinguishable affected some V segments, including TRBV6-2 and TRBV6-3. The study listed 150 to 200 cytomegalovirus-associated TCR beta chains. Cytomegalovirus status, reportedly, was diagnosed with high specificity and sensitivity by the classifier.

60 Vbeta and 13 Jbeta primers were used in PCR. Profiled with immunoSEQ multiplex PCR; TCRdb holds only in-frame clones, not every one. There are 150,000 or so clones in the sample; less than 90% occur only once, and 1.5% to 2% lies in the top ten. Germline V gene sequence: CDR1 MNHEY, CDR2 SVGAGI. Trimming took 8 bases from V and 4 from J; bases not matched to a gene: 12. The CDR3 has 15 residues. As for this clone: As yet, its antigen is unknown.

This rearrangement joins TRBV6-5 to TRBJ2-7; 9 bases map to TRBD2. The sequence derives from a young man in good health and CMV-seronegative. Material: PBMCs. The CDR3 nucleotides read TGTGCCAGCGGAGGAGGGGGCGGGAGGGAATACGAGCAGTACTTC. Protein product: CASGGGGGREYEQYF.